The sequence of this T cell receptor beta chain was determined in a study of regulatory T cells in long-lasting Graves disease. This clonotype was detected a few times. Its antigen remains unknown. Stated time point: newly diagnosed GD, antithyroid drugs for less than 3 months. RNA extracted from PBMCs served as the sequencing template. This CDR3 is built from 11 residues. The germline V gene has CDR1 SGHDT and CDR2 YYEEEE. V dropped 4 bases and J dropped 12 bases, with 14 bases sitting between them. Whole-study results and caveats: Persistent Graves' patients showed less TCR diversity than newly diagnosed patients showed. Persistent disease showed a preference for TRBV28, TRBJ1-2 and TRBJ2-5.

TCR beta libraries were built with iRepertoire HTBI primers and Arm-PCR of CDR3 regions. TCRdb re-analysed the multiplex PCR reads in MiXCR, keeping a single row per CDR3 protein. The profile covers around 500,000 distinct CDR3 sequences, with more than 15% appearing a single time and 25% taken by the ten largest. A further study also used this sample, focusing on T cells in Graves' hyperthyroidism and ophthalmopathy. That paper notes: Stable hyperthyroidism and ophthalmopathy were separated using 13 V-J signatures. Onset of ophthalmopathy came a median about 6.5 months after the model predicted it.

The rearrangement links TRBV5-6 to TRBJ2-7, with a tentative D call TRBD1 (6 bases). The TCR comes from a woman between 40 and 65 years old with Graves disease. The specimen was peripheral blood mononuclear cells (PBMCs), collected at new diagnosis, from a patient treated with antithyroid drugs. CDR3 sequence (DNA): TGTGCCAGCAGCCAAGGGGGACACCTGTACTTC. It specifies CASSQGGHLYF.